This TCR beta chain was recovered during a study of control samples from healthy donors and cancer patients. Clones were sequenced by immunoSEQ multiplex PCR, and TCRdb holds only the in-frame ones, with some missing. This sample has approximately 84,000 clones, with 90% to 95% found just once. Trimming shortened V by 3 bases and J by 2 bases, and 10 bases separated the two germline ends. CDR1 and CDR2 (germline): KGHSH, LQKENI. The CDR3 runs to 14 residues. Sequenced: blood. The clonotype comes from a man younger than 40 in good health. This chain joins TRBV18 and TRBJ1-1; D is unclear. The CDR3 loop reads CASSPDFVNTEAFF. The CDR3 DNA follows: TGTGCCAGCTCACCTGACTTTGTTAACACTGAAGCTTTCTTT.